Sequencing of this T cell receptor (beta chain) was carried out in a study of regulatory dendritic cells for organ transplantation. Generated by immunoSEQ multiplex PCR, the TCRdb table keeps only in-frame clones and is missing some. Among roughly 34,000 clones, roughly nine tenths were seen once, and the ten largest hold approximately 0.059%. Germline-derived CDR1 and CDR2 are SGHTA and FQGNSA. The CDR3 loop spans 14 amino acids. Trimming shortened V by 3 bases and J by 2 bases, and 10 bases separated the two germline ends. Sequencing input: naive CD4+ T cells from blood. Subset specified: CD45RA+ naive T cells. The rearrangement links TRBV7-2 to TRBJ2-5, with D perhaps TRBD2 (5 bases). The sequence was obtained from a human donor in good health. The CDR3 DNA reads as TGTGCCAGCAGCTTTGGGAGTTTTCAAGAGACCCAGTACTTC. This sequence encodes CASSFGSFQETQYF.